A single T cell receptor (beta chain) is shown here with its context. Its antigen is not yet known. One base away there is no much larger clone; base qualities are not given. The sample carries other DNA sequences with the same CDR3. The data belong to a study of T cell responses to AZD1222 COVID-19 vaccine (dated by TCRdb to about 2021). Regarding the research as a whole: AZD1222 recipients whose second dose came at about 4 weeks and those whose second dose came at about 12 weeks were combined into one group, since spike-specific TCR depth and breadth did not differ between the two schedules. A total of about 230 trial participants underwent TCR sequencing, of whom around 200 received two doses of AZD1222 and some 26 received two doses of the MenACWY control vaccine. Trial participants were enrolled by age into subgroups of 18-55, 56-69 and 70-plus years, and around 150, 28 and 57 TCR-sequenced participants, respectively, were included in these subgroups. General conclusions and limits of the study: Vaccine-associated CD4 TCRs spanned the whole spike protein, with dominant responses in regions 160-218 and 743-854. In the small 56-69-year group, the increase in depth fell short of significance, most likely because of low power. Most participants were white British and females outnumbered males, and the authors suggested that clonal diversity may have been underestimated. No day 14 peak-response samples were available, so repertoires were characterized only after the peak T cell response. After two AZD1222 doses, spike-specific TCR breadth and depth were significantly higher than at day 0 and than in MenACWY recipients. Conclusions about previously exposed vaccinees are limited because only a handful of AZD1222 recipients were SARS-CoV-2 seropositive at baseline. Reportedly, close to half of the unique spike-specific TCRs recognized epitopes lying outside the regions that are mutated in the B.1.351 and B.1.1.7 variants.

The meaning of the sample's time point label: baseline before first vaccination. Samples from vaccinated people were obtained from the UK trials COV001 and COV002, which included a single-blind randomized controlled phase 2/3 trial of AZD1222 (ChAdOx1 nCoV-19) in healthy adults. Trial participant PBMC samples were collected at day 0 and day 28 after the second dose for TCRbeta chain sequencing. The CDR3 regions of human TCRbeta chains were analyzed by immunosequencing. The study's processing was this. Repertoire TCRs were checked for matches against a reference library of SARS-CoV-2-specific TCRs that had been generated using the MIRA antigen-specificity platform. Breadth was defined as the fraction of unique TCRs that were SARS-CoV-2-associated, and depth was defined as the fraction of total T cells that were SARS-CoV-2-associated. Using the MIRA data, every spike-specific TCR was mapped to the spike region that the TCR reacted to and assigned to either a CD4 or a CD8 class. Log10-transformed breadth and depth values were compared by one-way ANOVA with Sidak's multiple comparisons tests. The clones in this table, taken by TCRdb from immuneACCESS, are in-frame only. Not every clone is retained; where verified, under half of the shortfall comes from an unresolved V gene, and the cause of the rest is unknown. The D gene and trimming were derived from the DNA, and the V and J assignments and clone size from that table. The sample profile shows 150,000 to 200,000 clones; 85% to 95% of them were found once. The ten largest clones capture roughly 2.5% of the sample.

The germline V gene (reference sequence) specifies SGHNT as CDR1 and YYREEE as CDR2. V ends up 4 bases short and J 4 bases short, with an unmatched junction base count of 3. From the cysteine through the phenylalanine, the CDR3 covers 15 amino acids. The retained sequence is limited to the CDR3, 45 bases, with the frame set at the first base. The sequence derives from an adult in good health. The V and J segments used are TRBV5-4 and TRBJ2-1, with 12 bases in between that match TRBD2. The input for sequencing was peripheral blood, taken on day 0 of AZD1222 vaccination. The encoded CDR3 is CASSPGLAGYNEQFF. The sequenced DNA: TGTGCCAGCAGCCCGGGACTAGCGGGTTACAATGAGCAGTTCTTC.